This is a list of T cell receptor beta chains from one sample in a study of cytomegalovirus exposure and HLA in healthy donors. Profiling relied on immunoSEQ multiplex PCR, and the TCRdb table lists in-frame clones only, not all of them. In the table there are around 67,000 clones, approximately 58% of which are singletons. Material: PBMCs. The receptors stem from a woman between 45 and 60 years old in good health and CMV-seronegative. The CDR3 runs from the conserved cysteine through the conserved F or W. The D gene is left open where the match is weak. The size field is filled for only some rows; it gives once, few, many or a size class.

abundance: .; v_gene: TRBV6-5; d_gene: .; j_gene: TRBJ1-1; CDR3nt: TGTGCCAGCAGTTCGGGTTTGATTCTGAACACTGAAGCTTTCTTT; CDR3aa: CASSSGLILNTEAFF
abundance: .; v_gene: TRBV19; d_gene: .; j_gene: TRBJ2-7; CDR3nt: TGTGCCAGTAGTATGGAGGGGGCCGGGCAGTACTTC; CDR3aa: CASSMEGAGQYF
abundance: .; v_gene: TRBV2; d_gene: .; j_gene: TRBJ1-1; CDR3nt: TGTGCCAGCAAGAAGGACTTTAACACTGAAGCTTTCTTT; CDR3aa: CASKKDFNTEAFF
abundance: once; v_gene: TRBV6-6; d_gene: .; j_gene: TRBJ1-1; CDR3nt: TGTGCCAGCAGTGCCGCGGGGGGGCGGAACACTGAAGCTTTCTTT; CDR3aa: CASSAAGGRNTEAFF
abundance: once; v_gene: TRBV27; d_gene: .; j_gene: TRBJ2-2; CDR3nt: TGTGCCAGCAGTCCCTCGAACACCGGGGAGCTGTTTTTT; CDR3aa: CASSPSNTGELFF
abundance: .; v_gene: TRBV4-3; d_gene: .; j_gene: TRBJ1-2; CDR3nt: TGCGCCAGCAGCCAGGAAGGACAGATAGGGTTCTATGGCTACACCTTC; CDR3aa: CASSQEGQIGFYGYTF
abundance: .; v_gene: TRBV5-1; d_gene: TRBD2; j_gene: TRBJ2-7; CDR3nt: TGCGCCAGCAGCATCGGGACTAGCGCCCTGATGCGGGAGCAGTACTTC; CDR3aa: CASSIGTSALMREQYF
abundance: .; v_gene: TRBV9; d_gene: .; j_gene: TRBJ1-3; CDR3nt: TGTGCCAGCAGCGTAGATCCCGCAAGGGGCTCTGGAAACACCATATATTTT; CDR3aa: CASSVDPARGSGNTIYF
abundance: few; v_gene: TRBV5-1; d_gene: TRBD1; j_gene: TRBJ2-3; CDR3nt: TGCGCCAGCAGCCCGGGACAGGCCTCTAGCACAGATACGCAGTATTTT; CDR3aa: CASSPGQASSTDTQYF
abundance: .; v_gene: TRBV29-1; d_gene: .; j_gene: TRBJ1-1; CDR3nt: TGCAGCGTCACCCCCGGGTCACGGAACACTGAAGCTTTCTTT; CDR3aa: CSVTPGSRNTEAFF
abundance: .; v_gene: TRBV9; d_gene: .; j_gene: TRBJ1-2; CDR3nt: TGTGCCAGCAGCGTTTCAGCTAACTATGGCTACACCTTC; CDR3aa: CASSVSANYGYTF